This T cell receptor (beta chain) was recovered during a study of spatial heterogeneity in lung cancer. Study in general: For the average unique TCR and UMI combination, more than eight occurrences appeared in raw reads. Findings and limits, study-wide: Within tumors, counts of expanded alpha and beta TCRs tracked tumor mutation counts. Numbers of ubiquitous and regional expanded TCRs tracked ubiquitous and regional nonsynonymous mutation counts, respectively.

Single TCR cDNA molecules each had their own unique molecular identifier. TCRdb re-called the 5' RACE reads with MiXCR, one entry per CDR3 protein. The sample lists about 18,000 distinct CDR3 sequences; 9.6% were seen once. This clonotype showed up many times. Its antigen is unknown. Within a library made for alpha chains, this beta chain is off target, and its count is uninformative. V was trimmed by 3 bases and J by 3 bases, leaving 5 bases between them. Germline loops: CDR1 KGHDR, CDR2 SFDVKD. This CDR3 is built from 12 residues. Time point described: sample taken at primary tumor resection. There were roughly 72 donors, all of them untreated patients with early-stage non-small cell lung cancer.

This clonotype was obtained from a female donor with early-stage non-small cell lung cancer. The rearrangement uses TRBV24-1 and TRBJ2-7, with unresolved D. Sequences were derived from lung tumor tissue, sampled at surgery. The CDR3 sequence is CATSDAGYEQYF. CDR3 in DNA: TGTGCCACCAGTGATGCAGGCTACGAGCAGTACTTC.